Presented here are 21 T cell receptor beta chains from one specimen sequenced in a study of blood T cell repertoires in COVID-19. The assay was immunoSEQ multiplex PCR, and TCRdb's table has in-frame clones only and misses some. Seen here are 200,000 to 250,000 clones, 84% observed once, and the top ten hold 7.6%. The sequenced sample was peripheral blood. These receptors all come from a woman in her 50s with active or convalescent COVID-19.

This clone appeared a single time. The chain is built from TRBV5-5 and TRBJ1-1; D is undetermined. Germline loops: CDR1 SGHKS, CDR2 YYEKEE (reference sequence). V was cut by 2 bases and J by 1 base, with 9 bases left in between. The CDR3 length is 14 residues. The CDR3 loop is CASSLEPGNTEAFF. The CDR3 bases are TGTGCCAGCAGCTTAGAACCCGGGAACACTGAAGCTTTCTTT. Full variable domain (rest looked up from reference TRBV5-5 and TRBJ1-1): DAGVTQSPTHLIKTRGQQVTLRCSPISGHKSVSWYQQVLGQGPQFIFQYYEKEERGRGNFPDRFSARQFPNYSSELNVNALLLGDSALYLCASSLEPGNTEAFFGQGTRLTVV.

Only one count was recorded for this clone. This chain connects TRBV7-9 to TRBJ2-2; 8 positions match TRBD1. The CDR3 loop spans 15 amino acids. The V segment lost 10 bases and the J segment 0 bases; nucleotides outside the gene matches: 7. Germline V gene sequence: CDR1 SEHNR, CDR2 FQNEAQ (reference sequence). The CDR3 reads CATSPTGANTGELFF. The DNA of the CDR3 is TGTGCCACTTCCCCGACAGGGGCGAACACCGGGGAGCTGTTTTTT.

The chain uses TRBV28 and TRBJ2-1; the D gene is possibly TRBD1 (6 bases). Deletions cut 8 bases from V and 0 bases from J, with 8 bases between. The CDR3 is 13 amino acids. Germline CDR1 is MDHEN and CDR2 is SYDVKM. The CDR3 DNA reads as TGTGCCAGCGTCAGGGGCTCCTACAATGAGCAGTTCTTC. It specifies CASVRGSYNEQFF. The full variable domain, in which reference TRBV28 and TRBJ2-1 provide the parts outside the CDR3, is DVKVTQSSRYLVKRTGEKVFLECVQDMDHENMFWYRQDPGLGLRLIYFSYDVKMKEKGDIPEGYSVSREKKERFSLILESASTNQTSMYLCASVRGSYNEQFFGPGTRLTVL.

The chain links TRBV6-1 to TRBJ1-6; D is undetermined. The V end was cut by 2 bases, the J end by 7 bases, with 6 bases between. The germline CDR1 and CDR2 sequences are MNHNS and SASEGT. The CDR3 spans 13 residues. CDR3: CASSETANSPLHF. DNA for the CDR3: TGTGCCAGCAGTGAAACAGCAAATTCACCCCTCCACTTT.

The V call is TRBV6-5, the J call TRBJ2-5; 7 bases fit TRBD1. The V segment lost 6 bases and the J segment 5 bases; nucleotides outside the gene matches: 12. Per germline, CDR1 MNHEY and CDR2 SVGAGI. CDR3 length: 15 amino acids. The CDR3 nucleotides read TGTGCCAGCAGCGACGACAGGGTACTAGTTGAGACCCAGTACTTC. The encoded protein is CASSDDRVLVETQYF.

The chain links TRBV5-5 to TRBJ2-3, with 8 bases that match TRBD1. CDR1 and CDR2 (germline): SGHKS, YYEKEE (reference sequence). The J segment lost 4 bases and the V segment lost 5 bases, leaving 6 bases of the junction unmatched. The CDR3 runs 14 residues. The CDR3 sequence: CASSFSGGADTQYF. The CDR3 DNA sequence: TGTGCCAGCAGTTTCTCAGGGGGCGCAGATACGCAGTATTTT.

The V gene is TRBV11-2, the J gene TRBJ2-3, with 14 bases aligning to TRBD2. The CDR3 loop spans 18 amino acids. With 0 bases clipped from V and 3 bases from J, the junction kept 5 bases outside the gene matches. The germline gives CDR1 SGHAT, CDR2 FQNNGV. The CDR3 loop reads CASSLDGLAGGRTDTQYF. In DNA, the CDR3 is TGTGCCAGCAGCTTAGACGGACTAGCGGGAGGTAGAACAGATACGCAGTATTTT.

This rearrangement joins TRBV2 to TRBJ2-2; TRBD1 agrees at 12 bases. There are 16 residues in the CDR3. The V gene end was trimmed by 6 bases and the J gene end by 7 bases; junction bases not matched to a gene: 9. Germline lookup yields CDR1 SNHLY and CDR2 FYNNEI. This chain's CDR3 is CASRSGQGARSGELFF. The CDR3 DNA follows: TGTGCCAGCAGGTCGGGACAGGGGGCGCGTAGCGGGGAGCTGTTTTTT.

The chain recombines TRBV29-1 with TRBJ2-3; 7 bases agree with TRBD2. Germline trimming cut 7 bases from V and 0 bases from J; bases unmatched to any gene: 13. CDR1 SQVTM and CDR2 ANQGSEA come from the germline V gene. CDR3 length: 16 residues. DNA of the CDR3: TGCAGCGCCGAACAAGCGGGACTCTCTAGCACAGATACGCAGTATTTT. Its translation: CSAEQAGLSSTDTQYF.

The gene calls are TRBV15 and TRBJ2-6; D is ambiguous. The V gene's germline CDR1 is LNHNV and CDR2 YYDKDF (reference sequence). The germline V and J ends were trimmed by 0 bases and 0 bases, with 6 bases remaining between them. The CDR3 runs 16 residues. The CDR3 loop is CATSRDRNSGANVLTF. CDR3 sequence (DNA): TGTGCCACCAGCAGAGACAGAAACTCTGGGGCCAACGTCCTGACTTTC.

The chain recombines TRBV15 with TRBJ1-5; D remains unclear. V shed 4 bases and J shed 0 bases, with 4 bases lying between them. This CDR3 contains 13 residues. The V gene's germline CDR1 is LNHNV and CDR2 YYDKDF (reference sequence). Here the CDR3 reads CATSMYSNQPQHF. CDR3 coding DNA: TGTGCCACCAGCATGTATAGCAATCAGCCCCAGCATTTT.

The chain links TRBV2 to TRBJ1-2; perhaps TRBD1 as D (5 bases). V gave up 3 bases and J gave up 3 bases, with 11 bases separating them. CDR1 SNHLY and CDR2 FYNNEI come from the germline V gene. The CDR3 is made up of 14 amino acids. In DNA, the CDR3 is TGTGCCAGCAGTGATGCGGGGGGAGACTATGGCTACACCTTC. Translation: CASSDAGGDYGYTF.

The V gene is TRBV10-3, the J gene TRBJ1-1; weak D call: TRBD1 (5 bases). Deletions cut 6 bases from V and 1 base from J, with 9 bases between. This CDR3 comprises 13 residues. CDR1 is ENHRY, CDR2 SYGVKD, per germline. The CDR3 DNA sequence: TGTGCCATCAGCGCAGGGAAGAACACTGAAGCTTTCTTT. Translation: CAISAGKNTEAFF.

The chain couples TRBV28 to TRBJ2-3; 8 positions agree with TRBD2. Germline assignment: CDR1 MDHEN and CDR2 SYDVKM. After removal of 5 bases from V and 5 bases from J, the junction contained 6 bases not matched to a gene. This CDR3 region has 14 residues. The CDR3 loop reads CASSPGGLGDTQYF. As DNA, the CDR3 is TGTGCCAGCAGTCCCGGGGGACTAGGAGATACGCAGTATTTT.

The chain is built from TRBV27 and TRBJ1-5, with TRBD1 identical over 9 bases. The trim removed 3 bases at V and 1 base at J, leaving 22 bases unmatched. The CDR3 spans 22 residues. CDR1 is MNHEY, CDR2 SMNVEV, per germline (reference sequence). In DNA, the CDR3 is TGTGCCAGCAGTTTTACTCGCCCGGGCACGGCGACCGGGACAGGGAGCAATCAGCCCCAGCATTTT. Amino acids: CASSFTRPGTATGTGSNQPQHF.

The chain combines TRBV24-1 with TRBJ1-1, with D possibly being TRBD1 (5 bases). This CDR3 has 13 residues. Germline V gives CDR1 KGHDR, CDR2 SFDVKD. V lost 2 bases, J lost 4 bases, and 7 bases lay in between. The CDR3 loop is CATSDSTVTEAFF. The DNA for the CDR3 is TGTGCCACCAGTGATTCGACAGTCACTGAAGCTTTCTTT.

The CDR3: CASSPGGSNQPQHF. Here the CDR3 DNA reads TGTGCCAGTAGCCCCGGGGGGAGCAATCAGCCCCAGCATTTT. J is TRBJ1-5 and V is TRBV19; D is possibly TRBD1 (5 bases). Deletions cut 6 bases from V and 1 base from J, with 10 bases between. CDR1 LNHDA and CDR2 SQIVND come from the germline V gene (reference sequence). The CDR3 extends over 14 amino acids.

The J gene is TRBJ1-2, the V gene TRBV5-5; 8 bases align to TRBD1. The CDR3 loop spans 19 amino acids. The germline CDR1 and CDR2 sequences are SGHKS and YYEKEE (reference sequence). V shed 5 bases, J shed 4 bases, and the junction held 22 bases outside the gene matches. The CDR3 here is CASSRAPRPGQAFSYGYTF. For the CDR3, the DNA is TGTGCCAGCAGTCGAGCTCCTCGGCCGGGACAGGCATTCTCCTATGGCTACACCTTC.

The genes are TRBV19 and TRBJ1-2; perhaps TRBD1 as D (5 bases). With 4 bases removed from V and 8 bases from J, the gap between germline ends came to 14 bases. Germline loops: CDR1 LNHDA, CDR2 SQIVND (reference sequence). The CDR3 consists of 13 residues. CDR3 sequence (DNA): TGTGCCAGTAGTACGACAGTGATTGGGGGCTACACCTTC. Protein sequence: CASSTTVIGGYTF. Filled out from reference TRBV19 and TRBJ1-2, the complete variable domain reads DGGITQSPKYLFRKEGQNVTLSCEQNLNHDAMYWYRQDPGQGLRLIYYSQIVNDFQKGDIAEGYSVSREKKESFPLTVTSAQKNPTAFYLCASSTTVIGGYTFGSGTRLTVV.

J is TRBJ1-2 and V is TRBV5-4; D uncertain. The CDR3 consists of 14 residues. Trimming took 1 base from V and 11 from J, leaving 18 bases between them. CDR1 is SGHNT and CDR2 is YYREEE in the germline V gene (reference sequence). CDR3 nucleotide sequence: TGTGCCAGCAGCTTGCAATCGGTCAGGTGGGAGTACACCTTC. Protein sequence: CASSLQSVRWEYTF.

This chain uses TRBV3-1 (or the pseudogene TRBV3-2) with TRBJ2-1; 7 bases align to TRBD1. V lost 3 bases to trimming and J lost 5 bases; unmatched junction nucleotides: 4. Looked up from germline, CDR1 is LGHDT and CDR2 is YNNKEL (reference sequence). CDR3 size: 14 residues. The CDR3 DNA follows: TGTGCCAGCAGCCATGGGGACAGAAACAATGAGCAGTTCTTC. This encodes CASSHGDRNNEQFF.